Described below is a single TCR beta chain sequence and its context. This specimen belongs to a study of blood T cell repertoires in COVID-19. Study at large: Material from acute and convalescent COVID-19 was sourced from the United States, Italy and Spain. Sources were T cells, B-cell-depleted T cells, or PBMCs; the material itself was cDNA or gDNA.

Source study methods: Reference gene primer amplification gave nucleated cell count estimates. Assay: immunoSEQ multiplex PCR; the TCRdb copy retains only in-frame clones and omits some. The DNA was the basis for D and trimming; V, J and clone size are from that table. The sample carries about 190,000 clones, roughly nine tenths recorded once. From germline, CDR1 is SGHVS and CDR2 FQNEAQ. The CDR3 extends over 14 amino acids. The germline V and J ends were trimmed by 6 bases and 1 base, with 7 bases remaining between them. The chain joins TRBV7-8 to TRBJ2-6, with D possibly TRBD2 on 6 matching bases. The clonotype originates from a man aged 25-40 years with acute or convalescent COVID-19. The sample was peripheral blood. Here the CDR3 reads CASSRESGANVLTF. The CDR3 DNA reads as TGTGCCAGCAGTCGGGAGTCTGGGGCCAACGTCCTGACTTTC.